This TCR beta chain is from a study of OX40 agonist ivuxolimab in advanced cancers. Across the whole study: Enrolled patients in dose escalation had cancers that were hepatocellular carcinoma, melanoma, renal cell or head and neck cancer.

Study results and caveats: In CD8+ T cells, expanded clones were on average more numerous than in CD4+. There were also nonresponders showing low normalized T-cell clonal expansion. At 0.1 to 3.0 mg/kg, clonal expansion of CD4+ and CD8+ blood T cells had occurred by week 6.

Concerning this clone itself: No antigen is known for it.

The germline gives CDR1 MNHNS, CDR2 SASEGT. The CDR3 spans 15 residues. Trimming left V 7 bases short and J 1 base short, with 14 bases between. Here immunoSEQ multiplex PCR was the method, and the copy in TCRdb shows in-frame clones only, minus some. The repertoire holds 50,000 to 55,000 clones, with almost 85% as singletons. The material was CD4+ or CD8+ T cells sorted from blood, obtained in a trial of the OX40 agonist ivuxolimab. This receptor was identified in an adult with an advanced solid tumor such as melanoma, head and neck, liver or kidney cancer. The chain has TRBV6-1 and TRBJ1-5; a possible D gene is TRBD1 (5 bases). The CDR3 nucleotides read TGTGCCAGCAATGGTCTGACAGCGAGCAATCAGCCCCAGCATTTT. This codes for CASNGLTASNQPQHF.